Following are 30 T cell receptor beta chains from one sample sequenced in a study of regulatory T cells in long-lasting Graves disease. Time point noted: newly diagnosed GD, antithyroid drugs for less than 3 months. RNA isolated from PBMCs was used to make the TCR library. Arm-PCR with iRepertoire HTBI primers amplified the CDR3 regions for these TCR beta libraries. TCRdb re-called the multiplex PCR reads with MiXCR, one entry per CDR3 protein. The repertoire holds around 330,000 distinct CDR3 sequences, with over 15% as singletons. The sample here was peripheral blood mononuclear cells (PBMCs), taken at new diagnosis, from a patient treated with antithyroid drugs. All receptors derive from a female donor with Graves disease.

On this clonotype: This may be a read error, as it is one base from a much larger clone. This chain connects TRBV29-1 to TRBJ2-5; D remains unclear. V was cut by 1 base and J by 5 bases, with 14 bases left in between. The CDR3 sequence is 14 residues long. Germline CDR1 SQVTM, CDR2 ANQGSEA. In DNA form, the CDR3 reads TGCAGCGTTGAAGTGTTGAGGCAATGGGAGACCCAGTACTTC. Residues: CSVEVLRQWETQYF. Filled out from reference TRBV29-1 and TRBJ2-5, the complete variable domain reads SAVISQKPSRDICQRGTSLTIQCQVDSQVTMMFWYRQQPGQSLTLIATANQGSEATYESGFVIDKFPISRPNLTFSTLTVSNMSPEDSSIYLCSVEVLRQWETQYFGPGTRLLVL.

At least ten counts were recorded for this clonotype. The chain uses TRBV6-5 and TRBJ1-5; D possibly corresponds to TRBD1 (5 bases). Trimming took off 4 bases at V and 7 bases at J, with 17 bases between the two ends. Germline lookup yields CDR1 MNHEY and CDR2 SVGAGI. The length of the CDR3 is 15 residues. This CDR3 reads CASSSNRSPAQPQHF. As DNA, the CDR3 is TGTGCCAGCAGTTCCAACAGGTCCCCGGCCCAGCCCCAGCATTTT.

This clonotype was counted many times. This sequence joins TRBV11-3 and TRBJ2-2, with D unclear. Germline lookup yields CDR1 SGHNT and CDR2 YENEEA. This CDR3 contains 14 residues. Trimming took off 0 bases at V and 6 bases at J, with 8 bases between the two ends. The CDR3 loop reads CASSLDPEAGELFF. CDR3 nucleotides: TGTGCCAGCAGCTTAGACCCCGAGGCCGGGGAGCTGTTTTTT.

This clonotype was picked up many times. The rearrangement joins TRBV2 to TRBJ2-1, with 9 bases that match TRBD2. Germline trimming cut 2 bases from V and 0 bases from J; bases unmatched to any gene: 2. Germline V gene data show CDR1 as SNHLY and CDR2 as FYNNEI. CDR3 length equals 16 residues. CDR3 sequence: CASSERGRASYNEQFF. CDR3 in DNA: TGTGCCAGCAGTGAACGCGGGAGGGCCTCCTACAATGAGCAGTTCTTC.

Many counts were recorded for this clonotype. CDR3 loop: CASRVVGGKNTEAFF. The DNA for the CDR3 is TGTGCCAGCAGGGTGGTCGGGGGGAAGAACACTGAAGCTTTCTTT. The chain is built from TRBV12-3 or TRBV12-4 and TRBJ1-1; possible D gene TRBD1, 5 bases. CDR3 size: 15 residues. V lost 6 bases to trimming and J lost 1 base, with 15 bases between them.

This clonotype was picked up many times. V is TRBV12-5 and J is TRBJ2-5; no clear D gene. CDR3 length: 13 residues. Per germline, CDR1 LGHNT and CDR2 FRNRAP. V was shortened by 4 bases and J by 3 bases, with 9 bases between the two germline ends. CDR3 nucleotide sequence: TGTGCTAGTGGTTCCCGACTGGAAGAGACCCAGTACTTC. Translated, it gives CASGSRLEETQYF.

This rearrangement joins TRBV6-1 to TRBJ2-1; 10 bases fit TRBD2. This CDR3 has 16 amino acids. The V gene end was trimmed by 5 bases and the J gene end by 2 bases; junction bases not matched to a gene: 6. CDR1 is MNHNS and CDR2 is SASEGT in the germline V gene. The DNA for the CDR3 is TGTGCCAGCAGTCCGCGACTAGCGGGCACCTACAATGAGCAGTTCTTC. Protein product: CASSPRLAGTYNEQFF.

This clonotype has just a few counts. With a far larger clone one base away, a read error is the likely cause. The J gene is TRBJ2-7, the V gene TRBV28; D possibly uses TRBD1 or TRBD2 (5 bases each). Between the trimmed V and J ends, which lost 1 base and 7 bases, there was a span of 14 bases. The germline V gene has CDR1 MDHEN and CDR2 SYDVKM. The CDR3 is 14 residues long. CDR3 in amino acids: CASSLSGTVNEQYF. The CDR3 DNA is TGTGCCAGCAGTTTATCCGGGACGGTCAATGAGCAGTACTTC.

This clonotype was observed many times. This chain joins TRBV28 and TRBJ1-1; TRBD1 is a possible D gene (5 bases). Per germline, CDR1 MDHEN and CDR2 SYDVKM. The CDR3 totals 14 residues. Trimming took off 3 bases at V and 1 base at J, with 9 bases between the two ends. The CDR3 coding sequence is TGTGCCAGCAGTTTGGGGGGGGAGAACACTGAAGCTTTCTTT. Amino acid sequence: CASSLGGENTEAFF.

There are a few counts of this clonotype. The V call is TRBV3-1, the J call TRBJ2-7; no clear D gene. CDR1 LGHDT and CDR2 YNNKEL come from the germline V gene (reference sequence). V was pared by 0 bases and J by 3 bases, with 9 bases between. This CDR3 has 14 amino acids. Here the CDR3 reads CASSQDTEFYEQYF. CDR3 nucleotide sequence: TGTGCCAGCAGCCAAGATACGGAATTCTACGAGCAGTACTTC.

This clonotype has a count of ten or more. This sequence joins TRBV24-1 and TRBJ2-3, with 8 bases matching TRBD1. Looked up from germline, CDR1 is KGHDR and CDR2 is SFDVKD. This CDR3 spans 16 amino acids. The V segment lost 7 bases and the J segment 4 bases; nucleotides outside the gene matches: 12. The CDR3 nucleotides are TGTGCCACCAGCCCTGGGGCAGGGGGCGCCTCAGATACGCAGTATTTT. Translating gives CATSPGAGGASDTQYF.

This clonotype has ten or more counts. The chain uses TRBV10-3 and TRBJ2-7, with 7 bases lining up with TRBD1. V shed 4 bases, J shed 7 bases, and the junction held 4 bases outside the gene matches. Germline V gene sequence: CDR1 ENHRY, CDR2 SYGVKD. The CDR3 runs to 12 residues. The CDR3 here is CAISGRGPEQYF. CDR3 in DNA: TGTGCCATCAGTGGAAGGGGGCCGGAGCAGTACTTC.

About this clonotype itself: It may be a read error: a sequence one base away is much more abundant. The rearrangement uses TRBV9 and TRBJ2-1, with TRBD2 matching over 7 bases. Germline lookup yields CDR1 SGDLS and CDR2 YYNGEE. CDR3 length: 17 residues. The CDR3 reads CASSPGGSGSSYNERFF. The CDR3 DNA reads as TGTGCCAGCAGCCCCGGGGGGAGCGGTAGCTCCTACAATGAGCGGTTCTTC.

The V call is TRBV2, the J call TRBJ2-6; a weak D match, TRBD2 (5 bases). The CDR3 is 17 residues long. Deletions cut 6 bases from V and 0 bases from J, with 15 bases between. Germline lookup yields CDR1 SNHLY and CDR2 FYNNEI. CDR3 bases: TGTGCCAGCAGGAACGACCTAGGGAGCTCTGGGGCCAACGTCCTGACTTTC. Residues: CASRNDLGSSGANVLTF.

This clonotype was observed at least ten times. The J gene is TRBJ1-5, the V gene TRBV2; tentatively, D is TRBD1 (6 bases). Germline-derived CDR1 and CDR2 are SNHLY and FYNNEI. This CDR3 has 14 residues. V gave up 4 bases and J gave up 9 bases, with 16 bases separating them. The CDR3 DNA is TGTGCCAGCAGTGTTGGGGGCTACGGAGGGCCCCAGCATTTT. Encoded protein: CASSVGGYGGPQHF. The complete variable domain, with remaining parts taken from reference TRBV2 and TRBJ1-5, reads EPEVTQTPSHQVTQMGQEVILRCVPISNHLYFYWYRQILGQKVEFLVSFYNNEISEKSEIFDDQFSVERPDGSNFTLKIRSTKLEDSAMYFCASSVGGYGGPQHFGDGTRLSIL.

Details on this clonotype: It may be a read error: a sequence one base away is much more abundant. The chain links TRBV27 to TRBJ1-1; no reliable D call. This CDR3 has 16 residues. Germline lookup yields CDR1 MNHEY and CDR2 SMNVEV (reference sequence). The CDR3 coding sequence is TGTGCCAGCAGTCCGTATATTATAGAGATGAACACTGAAGCTTCCTTT. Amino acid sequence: CASSPYIIEMNTEASF.

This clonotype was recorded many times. CDR3 sequence: CASSLGGPYQETQYF. CDR3 coding DNA: TGTGCCAGCAGCCTCGGGGGTCCGTACCAAGAGACCCAGTACTTC. The chain employs TRBV11-3 and TRBJ2-5; TRBD2 might be the D (6 bases). Trimming cost V 5 bases and J 0 bases, with 13 bases left between them. CDR1 is SGHNT, CDR2 YENEEA, per germline. The CDR3 extends over 15 amino acids.

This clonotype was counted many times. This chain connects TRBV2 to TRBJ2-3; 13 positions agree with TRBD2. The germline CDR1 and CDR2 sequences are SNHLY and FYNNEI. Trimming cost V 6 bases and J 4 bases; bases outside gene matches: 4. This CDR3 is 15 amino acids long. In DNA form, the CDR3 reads TGTGCCAGCAGCCCAACTAGCGGGAGGGCAGATACGCAGTATTTT. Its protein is CASSPTSGRADTQYF.

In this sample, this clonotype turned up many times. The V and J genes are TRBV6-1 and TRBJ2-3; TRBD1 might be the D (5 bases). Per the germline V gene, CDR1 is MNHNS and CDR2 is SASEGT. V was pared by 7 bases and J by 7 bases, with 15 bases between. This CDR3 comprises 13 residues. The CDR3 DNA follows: TGTGCCAGCAAGGGTATGGGGCGCAATACGCAGTATTTT. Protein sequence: CASKGMGRNTQYF.

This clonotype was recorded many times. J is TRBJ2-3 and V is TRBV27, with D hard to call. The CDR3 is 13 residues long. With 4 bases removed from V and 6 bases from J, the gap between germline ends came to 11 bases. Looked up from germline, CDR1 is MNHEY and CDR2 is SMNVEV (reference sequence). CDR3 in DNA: TGTGCCAGCAGTTATTACCCCACCGATACGCAGTATTTT. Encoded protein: CASSYYPTDTQYF.

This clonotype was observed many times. CDR3 sequence reads: CAIRGSSYNEQFF. The DNA of the CDR3 is TGTGCCATAAGAGGGAGCTCCTACAATGAGCAGTTCTTC. The J gene is TRBJ2-1, the V gene TRBV6-1; tentative D call: TRBD2 (5 bases). V lost 10 bases and J 0 bases, leaving 10 bases between the germline ends. The CDR3 runs to 13 residues. The germline V gene has CDR1 MNHNS and CDR2 SASEGT.

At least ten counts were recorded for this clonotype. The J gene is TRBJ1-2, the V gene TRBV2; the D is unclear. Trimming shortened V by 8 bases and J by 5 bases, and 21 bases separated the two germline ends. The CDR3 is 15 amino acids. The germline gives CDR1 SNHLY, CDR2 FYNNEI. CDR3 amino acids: CASSGMRQSIYGYTF. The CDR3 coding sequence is TGTGCCAGCTCTGGGATGAGGCAATCCATTTATGGCTACACCTTC.

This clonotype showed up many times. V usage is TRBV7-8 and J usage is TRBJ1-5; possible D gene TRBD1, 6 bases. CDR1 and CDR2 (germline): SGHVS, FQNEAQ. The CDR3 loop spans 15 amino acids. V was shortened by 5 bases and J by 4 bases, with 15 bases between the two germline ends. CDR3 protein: CASSPAGGRNQPQHF. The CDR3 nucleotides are TGTGCCAGCAGCCCGGCGGGGGGGCGGAATCAGCCCCAGCATTTT.

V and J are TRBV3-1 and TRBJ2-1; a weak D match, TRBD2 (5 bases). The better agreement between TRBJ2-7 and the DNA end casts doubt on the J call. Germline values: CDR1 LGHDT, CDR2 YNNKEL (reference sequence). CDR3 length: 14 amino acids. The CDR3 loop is CASSQDHLANEQYF. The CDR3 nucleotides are TGTGCCAGCAGCCAAGATCACCTAGCCAATGAGCAGTACTTC.

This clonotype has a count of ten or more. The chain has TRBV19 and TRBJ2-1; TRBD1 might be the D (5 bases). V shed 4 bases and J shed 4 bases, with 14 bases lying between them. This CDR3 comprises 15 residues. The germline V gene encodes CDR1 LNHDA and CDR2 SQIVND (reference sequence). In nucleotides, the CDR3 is TGTGCCAGTAGTAAGGGGCCTAGATCATACAATGAGCAGTTCTTC. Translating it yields CASSKGPRSYNEQFF.

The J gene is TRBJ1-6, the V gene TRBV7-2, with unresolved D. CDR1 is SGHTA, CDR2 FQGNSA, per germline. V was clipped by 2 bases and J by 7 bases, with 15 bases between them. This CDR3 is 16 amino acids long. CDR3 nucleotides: TGTGCCAGCAGCTTATCTCGTGGGGTAATCAATTCACCCCTCCACTTT. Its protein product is CASSLSRGVINSPLHF.

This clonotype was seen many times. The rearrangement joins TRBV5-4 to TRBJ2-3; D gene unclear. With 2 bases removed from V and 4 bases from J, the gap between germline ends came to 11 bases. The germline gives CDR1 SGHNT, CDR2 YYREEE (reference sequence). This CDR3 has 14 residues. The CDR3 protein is CASSFQGSPDTQYF. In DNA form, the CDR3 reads TGTGCCAGCAGCTTCCAAGGGTCCCCAGATACGCAGTATTTT.

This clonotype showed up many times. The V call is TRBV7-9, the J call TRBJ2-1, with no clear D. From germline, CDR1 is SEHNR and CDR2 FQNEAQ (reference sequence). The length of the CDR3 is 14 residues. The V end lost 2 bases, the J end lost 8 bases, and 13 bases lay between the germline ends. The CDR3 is CASSLFAGVDEQFF. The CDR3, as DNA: TGTGCCAGCAGCTTATTCGCAGGTGTCGATGAGCAGTTCTTC.

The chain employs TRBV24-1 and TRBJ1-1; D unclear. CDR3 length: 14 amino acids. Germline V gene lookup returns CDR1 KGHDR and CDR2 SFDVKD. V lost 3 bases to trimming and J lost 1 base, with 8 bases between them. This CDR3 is CATSDSQTNTEAFF. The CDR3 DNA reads TGTGCCACCAGTGATAGCCAGACGAACACTGAAGCTTTCTTT.

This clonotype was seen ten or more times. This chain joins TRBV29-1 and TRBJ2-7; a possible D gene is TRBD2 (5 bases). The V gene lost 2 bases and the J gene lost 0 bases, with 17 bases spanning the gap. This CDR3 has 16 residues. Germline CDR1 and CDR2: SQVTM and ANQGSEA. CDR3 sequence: CSVEHSRTGSSYEQYF. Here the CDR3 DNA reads TGCAGCGTTGAACATAGCCGGACGGGGAGCTCCTACGAGCAGTACTTC.